Listed below are T cell receptor beta chains from one sample, sequenced in a study of OX40 agonist ivuxolimab in advanced cancers. Some clones are missing from TCRdb's copy, which holds only in-frame ones; the method was immunoSEQ multiplex PCR. This sample has over 14,000 clones, with roughly three quarters found just once. Sequenced here: CD4+ or CD8+ T cells sorted from blood, sampled in a trial of the OX40 agonist ivuxolimab. These receptor sequences come from an adult with an advanced solid tumor such as melanoma, head and neck, liver or kidney cancer. The CDR3 runs from the conserved cysteine through the conserved F or W. The order of the fields is D gene, clone size, J gene, V gene, CDR3 DNA, CDR3 protein. The D gene is left open where the match is weak. Some rows mark clone size as missing; the rest say once, few, many or name a class of expanded clone.

>TRBD2|few|TRBJ2-2|TRBV14
TGTGCCAGCAAAACGGGAGGGCCTTCTGGGACCGGGGAGCTGTTTTTT
CASKTGGPSGTGELFF
>-|few|TRBJ1-2|TRBV7-6
TGTGCCAGCAGCCAAGGAGCGGCGGGGTATGGCTACACCTTC
CASSQGAAGYGYTF
>TRBD2|-|TRBJ2-3|TRBV18
TGTGCCAGCTCTCCCCCTCCGACTAGCGGGAATGGCCCAGATACGCAGTATTTT
CASSPPPTSGNGPDTQYF
>TRBD1|many|TRBJ1-5|TRBV5-6
TGTGCCAGCAGCGACAGGGGAGATCAGCCCCAGCATTTT
CASSDRGDQPQHF
>-|-|TRBJ1-2|TRBV5-8
TGTGCCAGCAGCTTGGCCTACAGGGACTATGGCTACACCTTC
CASSLAYRDYGYTF
>-|medium-sized|TRBJ1-2|TRBV15
TGTGCCACCAGCAGAGAGGAGGGAGACGGCTACACCTTC
CATSREEGDGYTF
>-|-|TRBJ2-3|TRBV9
TGTGCCAGCAGCCCGCAGGGCAGGAGGGAAACAGATACGCAGTATTTT
CASSPQGRRETDTQYF
>TRBD2|-|TRBJ2-7|TRBV19
TGTGCCAGTAGCAAGGGACTAGCGGGGCTCTCCTACGAGCAGTACTTC
CASSKGLAGLSYEQYF
>TRBD2|-|TRBJ2-1|TRBV11-3
TGTGCCAGCACCAAACTAGGACTAGCGGGAAACAATGAGCAGTTCTTC
CASTKLGLAGNNEQFF
>-|-|TRBJ2-7|TRBV10-3
TGTGCCATCAGTGACCGGGACCGATCATTCTACGAGCAGTACTTC
CAISDRDRSFYEQYF
>-|-|TRBJ2-7|TRBV21-1
TGTGCCAGCTGCCGGGACAGGGTATCCTACGAGCAGTACTTC
CASCRDRVSYEQYF
>-|-|TRBJ1-2|TRBV5-4
TGTGCCAGCAGCTTGTGGGGTACTAACTATGGCTACACCTTC
CASSLWGTNYGYTF
>-|-|TRBJ1-1|TRBV19
TGTGCCAGTAGTATAGGGTTCGCGAACACTGAAGCTTTCTTT
CASSIGFANTEAFF
>-|-|TRBJ1-2|TRBV5-1
TGCGCCAGCAGCCCGTCGTCATCAGAACTAAACTATGGCTACACCTTC
CASSPSSSELNYGYTF
>-|-|TRBJ1-2|TRBV7-6
TGTGCCAGCAGCTCGGAAATTTGGCATGGCTACACCTTC
CASSSEIWHGYTF
>TRBD1|-|TRBJ1-2|TRBV28
TGTGCCAGCAGCCAGACAGGGGGACAGGACTATGGCTACACCTTC
CASSQTGGQDYGYTF
>-|once|TRBJ2-5|TRBV2
TGTGCCACCCTTTCCGGGGCCCAAGAGACCCAGTACTTC
CATLSGAQETQYF
>-|-|TRBJ2-1|TRBV5-1
TGCGCCAGCAGCTTGGCTCCGGGGTCCCACAATGAGCAGTTCTTC
CASSLAPGSHNEQFF
>-|-|TRBJ2-3|TRBV7-9
TGTGCCAGCAGCCCCCCCGTCCAGGGTGGGGGCACAGATACGCAGTATTTT
CASSPPVQGGGTDTQYF
>-|-|TRBJ2-7|TRBV15
TGTGCCACCAGCAGAGCGTTAGCCTACGAGCAGTACTTC
CATSRALAYEQYF
>-|-|TRBJ1-4|TRBV9
TGTGCCAGCAGCGAACACGGGGTCCCTAATGAAAAACTGTTTTTT
CASSEHGVPNEKLFF
>-|-|TRBJ1-5|TRBV2
TGTGCCAGCACCGGAGACCTTAGCAATCAGCCCCAGCATTTT
CASTGDLSNQPQHF
>TRBD1|-|TRBJ1-1|TRBV19
TGTGCCAGTAGTATAGGCGCAATGGGACAGAGCTCGTGGACTGAAGCTTTCTTT
CASSIGAMGQSSWTEAFF
>-|-|TRBJ1-5|TRBV27
TGTGCCAGCAGTTTAGGGGGGCCCCATCAGCCCCAGCATTTT
CASSLGGPHQPQHF
>TRBD1|few|TRBJ1-2|TRBV19
TGTGCCAGTAGTATCGGGACAGGGGGCTCTGGCTACACCTTC
CASSIGTGGSGYTF
>TRBD2|-|TRBJ2-1|TRBV19
TGTGCCAGTAAGGGGTTAGCGGGGGGCCTGCGTGAGCAGTTCTTC
CASKGLAGGLREQFF
>-|few|TRBJ2-5|TRBV15
TGTGCCACCAGCGGGTCCCGACTTCAAGAGACCCAGTACTTC
CATSGSRLQETQYF
>TRBD2|-|TRBJ2-3|TRBV27
TGTGCCAGCAGTTTAAGGGCTGCGGGAGGGAGTGATACGCAGTATTTT
CASSLRAAGGSDTQYF
>TRBD1|few|TRBJ2-7|TRBV27
TGTGCCAGCAGGTCTTCACAGGGGGCCCACGAGCAGTACTTC
CASRSSQGAHEQYF
>-|-|TRBJ2-7|TRBV13
TGTGCCAGCAGCCCCCCCCGGGGCGAGCAGTACTTC
CASSPPRGEQYF
>-|-|TRBJ1-6|TRBV27
TGTGCCAGCAGTTTAATCTTGAATTCACCCCTCCACTTT
CASSLILNSPLHF
>-|-|TRBJ2-1|TRBV4-1
TGCGCCAGCAGCTTAGCCGGGACTTTATACAATGAGCAGTTCTTC
CASSLAGTLYNEQFF
>-|-|TRBJ2-1|TRBV28
TGTGCCAGCAACCGCAGGTATGAGCAGTTCTTC
CASNRRYEQFF
>-|many|TRBJ1-1|TRBV14
TGTGCCAGCAGCCTCGGTGGCGGCAGACCAAGCGCTTTCTTT
CASSLGGGRPSAFF
>-|-|TRBJ1-4|TRBV2
TGTGCCAGCAGTCTTTCGGGCTCGCGGGAAAAACTGTTTTTT
CASSLSGSREKLFF
>TRBD2|-|TRBJ2-3|TRBV6-5
TGTGCCAGCAGTTACCTAGCGGGAAGCACAGATACGCAGTATTTT
CASSYLAGSTDTQYF
>-|-|TRBJ1-1|TRBV7-9
TGTGCCAGCAGCTTAGCGATGGGGGTGAACACTGAAGCTTTCTTT
CASSLAMGVNTEAFF
>-|-|TRBJ2-7|TRBV6-1
TGTGCCAGTCACTCCCCACGATTGGGCTTCCGAGAGCAGTACTTC
CASHSPRLGFREQYF
>-|-|TRBJ1-5|TRBV4-1
TGCGCCAGCAGCCAGCAGGGGTGGAGCAATCAGCCCCAGCATTTT
CASSQQGWSNQPQHF
>-|-|TRBJ2-1|TRBV5-6
TGTGCCAGCACGACTAGTCCAACCGACAATGAGCAGTTCTTC
CASTTSPTDNEQFF
>TRBD2|-|TRBJ2-7|TRBV29-1
TGCAGCGTTACCCAGGTCGAAGTAGGGACTAGCGGTCTCGAGCAGTACTTC
CSVTQVEVGTSGLEQYF
>-|many|TRBJ1-5|TRBV19
TGTGCCAGTAGTATTGACGGTTTTCATCAGCCCCAGCATTTT
CASSIDGFHQPQHF
>-|medium-sized|TRBJ1-1|TRBV9
TGTGCCAGCAGCGTAGGCCGAAACACTGAAGCTTTCTTT
CASSVGRNTEAFF
>-|-|TRBJ2-7|TRBV7-8
TGTGCCAGCAGCTTGGGGGACGGTACCTACGAGCAGTACTTC
CASSLGDGTYEQYF